This is a list of T cell receptor beta chains from one sample in a study of cytomegalovirus exposure and HLA in healthy donors. The protocol was immunoSEQ multiplex PCR, while the TCRdb copy is restricted to in-frame clones and leaves out a portion. Of 90,000 to 120,000 clones in the sample, around 74% were seen once. Sequenced input: PBMCs. The receptor source for this set is a woman aged 40 to 55 in good health and CMV-seropositive. The conserved cysteine and the conserved F or W are not part of the CDR3 here.

len: 13
v_gene: TRBV5-1
j_gene: TRBJ1-6
CDR3aa: ATSDDGQGPSPLH

len: 13
v_gene: TRBV10-3
j_gene: TRBJ2-4
CDR3aa: AISEDREDKNIQY

len: 13
v_gene: TRBV27
j_gene: TRBJ1-2
CDR3aa: ASSLARDSYYGYT

len: 11
v_gene: TRBV5-6
j_gene: TRBJ1-6
CDR3aa: ASSFQTVVPLH

len: 12
v_gene: TRBV30
j_gene: TRBJ2-7
CDR3aa: AWSVIQGSNEQY

len: 13
v_gene: TRBV5-1
j_gene: TRBJ1-1
CDR3aa: ASSLGVGGNTEAF

len: 12
v_gene: TRBV5-1
j_gene: TRBJ1-1
CDR3aa: ASSLEGGGTEAF

len: 12
v_gene: TRBV5-1
j_gene: TRBJ2-7
CDR3aa: ASSLRTGFYEQY

len: 13
v_gene: TRBV18
j_gene: TRBJ1-4
CDR3aa: ASSPNQALNEKLF

len: 13
v_gene: TRBV5-4
j_gene: TRBJ1-1
CDR3aa: ASSPQTGENTEAF

len: 13
v_gene: TRBV4-3
j_gene: TRBJ1-2
CDR3aa: ASSQGMSGSYGYT

len: 11
v_gene: TRBV30
j_gene: TRBJ1-4
CDR3aa: AGGRPEVEKLF

len: 14
v_gene: TRBV19
j_gene: TRBJ2-7
CDR3aa: ASSGGGLSITYEQY

len: 14
v_gene: TRBV7-8
j_gene: TRBJ1-5
CDR3aa: ASSLDGDRGGQPQH

len: 14
v_gene: TRBV14
j_gene: TRBJ1-1
CDR3aa: ASSPRTGFMNTEAF

len: 13
v_gene: TRBV11-3
j_gene: TRBJ1-1
CDR3aa: ASSAGGVSGTEAF

len: 13
v_gene: TRBV9
j_gene: TRBJ2-5
CDR3aa: ASSVGLASKETQY

len: 13
v_gene: TRBV7-8
j_gene: TRBJ1-6
CDR3aa: ASSPWRQVTSPLH

len: 13
v_gene: TRBV7-9
j_gene: TRBJ1-3
CDR3aa: ASSLQGAPGNTIY

len: 14
v_gene: TRBV28
j_gene: TRBJ1-2
CDR3aa: ASSDSTGSLNYGYT

len: 12
v_gene: TRBV6-1
j_gene: TRBJ1-2
CDR3aa: ASRPYPRVYGYT

len: 9
v_gene: TRBV19
j_gene: TRBJ1-1
CDR3aa: ASKRNTEAF

len: 13
v_gene: TRBV18
j_gene: TRBJ2-6
CDR3aa: ASSPKGAGANVLT

len: 10
v_gene: TRBV11-2
j_gene: TRBJ2-2
CDR3aa: ASSLNLGELF

len: 14
v_gene: TRBV28
j_gene: TRBJ1-5
CDR3aa: ASSLMYGGRAQPQH

len: 15
v_gene: TRBV4-2
j_gene: TRBJ2-1
CDR3aa: ASSQEYLAGSRGEQF

len: 12
v_gene: TRBV6-1
j_gene: TRBJ1-2
CDR3aa: ASSRDRSNYGYT

len: 12
v_gene: TRBV7-2
j_gene: TRBJ1-1
CDR3aa: ASSDTGAGTEAF

len: 11
v_gene: TRBV10-3
j_gene: TRBJ2-7
CDR3aa: AICAASSYEQY

len: 13
v_gene: TRBV9
j_gene: TRBJ1-2
CDR3aa: ASSVSDRQAYGYT

len: 12
v_gene: TRBV13
j_gene: TRBJ1-2
CDR3aa: ASSLEGRGNGYT

len: 9
v_gene: TRBV25-1
j_gene: TRBJ2-5
CDR3aa: ASGQGKTQY

len: 12
v_gene: TRBV5-4
j_gene: TRBJ2-3
CDR3aa: ASSHGLAPDTQY

len: 10
v_gene: TRBV29-1
j_gene: TRBJ1-1
CDR3aa: SQGALGTEAF

len: 10
v_gene: TRBV30
j_gene: TRBJ1-4
CDR3aa: AWQGSNEKLF

len: 12
v_gene: TRBV5-1
j_gene: TRBJ2-1
CDR3aa: ASSLSGGGDEQF

len: 12
v_gene: TRBV5-1
j_gene: TRBJ2-5
CDR3aa: ASSLGLDQETQY

len: 13
v_gene: TRBV7-8
j_gene: TRBJ2-3
CDR3aa: ASSSGQGATDTQY

len: 12
v_gene: TRBV11-2
j_gene: TRBJ1-2
CDR3aa: ASSRNWDSYGYT

len: 12
v_gene: TRBV18
j_gene: TRBJ2-1
CDR3aa: ASSFGQVGNEQF

len: 12
v_gene: TRBV6-1
j_gene: TRBJ2-3
CDR3aa: ASSERGVADTQY

len: 12
v_gene: TRBV19
j_gene: TRBJ1-2
CDR3aa: ASTLEGQLYGYT

len: 12
v_gene: TRBV5-6
j_gene: TRBJ1-6
CDR3aa: ASSSRTRNSPLH

len: 13
v_gene: TRBV6-6
j_gene: TRBJ1-6
CDR3aa: ASRSGTTLSSPLH

len: 13
v_gene: TRBV6-5
j_gene: TRBJ1-1
CDR3aa: ASSRGIGMSSEAF

len: 12
v_gene: TRBV5-1
j_gene: TRBJ1-1
CDR3aa: ASSLGGMNTEAF

len: 13
v_gene: TRBV2
j_gene: TRBJ1-1
CDR3aa: ASRDRDMGNTEAF

len: 13
v_gene: TRBV6-6
j_gene: TRBJ1-5
CDR3aa: ASSYPTGGSQPQH

len: 12
v_gene: TRBV7-3
j_gene: TRBJ2-2
CDR3aa: ASSFQQGDGELF

len: 13
v_gene: TRBV27
j_gene: TRBJ2-7
CDR3aa: ASSLGLAGVHEQY

len: 13
v_gene: TRBV10-1
j_gene: TRBJ2-7
CDR3aa: ASSGEGTGAYEQY

len: 13
v_gene: TRBV5-4
j_gene: TRBJ2-7
CDR3aa: ASSPRTGERHEQY

len: 12
v_gene: TRBV7-2
j_gene: TRBJ2-1
CDR3aa: ASSLIAGSDEQF

len: 11
v_gene: TRBV30
j_gene: TRBJ1-1
CDR3aa: AWSRGGFTEAF

len: 12
v_gene: TRBV21-1
j_gene: TRBJ2-7
CDR3aa: ASSERQGTYEQY